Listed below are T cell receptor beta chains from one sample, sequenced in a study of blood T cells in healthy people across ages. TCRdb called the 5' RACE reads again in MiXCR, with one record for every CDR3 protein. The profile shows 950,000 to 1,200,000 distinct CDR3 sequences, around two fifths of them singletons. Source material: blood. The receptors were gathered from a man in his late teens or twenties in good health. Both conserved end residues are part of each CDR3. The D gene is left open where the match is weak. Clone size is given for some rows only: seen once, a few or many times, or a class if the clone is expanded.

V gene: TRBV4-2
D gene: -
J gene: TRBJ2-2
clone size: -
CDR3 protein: CASSQDGISPTGELFF
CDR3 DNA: TGTGCCAGCAGCCAAGATGGAATTAGCCCCACCGGGGAGCTGTTTTTT

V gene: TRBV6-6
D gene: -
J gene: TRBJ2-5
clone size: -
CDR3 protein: CASRQRQEQETQYF
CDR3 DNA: TGTGCCAGCAGACAGAGACAGGAACAAGAGACCCAGTACTTC

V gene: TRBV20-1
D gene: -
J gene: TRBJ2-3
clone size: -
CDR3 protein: CSARRATDTQYF
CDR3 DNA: TGCAGTGCCCGACGCGCCACAGATACGCAGTATTTT

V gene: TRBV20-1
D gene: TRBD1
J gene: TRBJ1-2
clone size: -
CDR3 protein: CSARGTGLNYGYTF
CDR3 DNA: TGCAGTGCTAGAGGGACAGGGCTTAACTATGGCTACACCTTC

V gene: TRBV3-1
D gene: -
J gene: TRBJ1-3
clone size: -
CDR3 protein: CASSQAQGNSGNTIYF
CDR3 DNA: TGTGCCAGCAGCCAAGCACAGGGTAACTCTGGAAACACCATATATTTT

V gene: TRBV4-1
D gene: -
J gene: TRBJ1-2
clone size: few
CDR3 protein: CASKDVKAGWSYGYTF
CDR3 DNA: TGCGCCAGCAAAGATGTAAAGGCGGGGTGGTCTTATGGCTACACCTTC

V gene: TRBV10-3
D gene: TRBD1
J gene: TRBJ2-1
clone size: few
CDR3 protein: CAISDVPGQGANEQFF
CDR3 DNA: TGTGCCATCAGCGATGTTCCGGGACAGGGTGCGAATGAGCAGTTCTTC

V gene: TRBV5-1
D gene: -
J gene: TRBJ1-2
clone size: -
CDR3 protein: CASSLVGRGIGGYTF
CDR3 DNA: TGCGCCAGCAGCTTGGTTGGCAGAGGAATTGGTGGCTACACCTTC

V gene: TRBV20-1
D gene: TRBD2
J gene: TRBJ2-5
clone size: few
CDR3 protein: CSARVGSGGPQETQYF
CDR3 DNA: TGCAGTGCTAGAGTCGGTAGCGGGGGGCCTCAAGAGACCCAGTACTTC

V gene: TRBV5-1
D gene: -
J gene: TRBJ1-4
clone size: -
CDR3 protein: CASSAGVEEKLFF
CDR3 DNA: TGCGCCAGCAGCGCAGGGGTCGAAGAAAAACTGTTTTTT

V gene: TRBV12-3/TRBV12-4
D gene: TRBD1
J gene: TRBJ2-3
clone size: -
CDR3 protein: CASRPGTGAITDTQYF
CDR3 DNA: TGTGCCAGCAGACCTGGGACAGGGGCCATCACAGATACGCAGTATTTT

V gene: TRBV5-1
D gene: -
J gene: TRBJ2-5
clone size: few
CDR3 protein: CASSQSKETQYF
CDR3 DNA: TGCGCCAGCAGTCAATCCAAAGAGACCCAGTACTTC

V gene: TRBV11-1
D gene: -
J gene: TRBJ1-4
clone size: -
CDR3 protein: CASSSNIRGDEKLFF
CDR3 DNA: TGTGCCAGCAGCTCCAACATAAGGGGTGACGAAAAACTGTTTTTT

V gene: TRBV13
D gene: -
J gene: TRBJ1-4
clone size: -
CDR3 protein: CASSLGPMRSEKLFF
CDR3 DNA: TGTGCCAGCAGCTTAGGCCCGATGAGGAGTGAAAAACTGTTTTTT

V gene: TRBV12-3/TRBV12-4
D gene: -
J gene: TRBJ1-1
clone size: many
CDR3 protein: CATGINGGTEAFF
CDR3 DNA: TGTGCCACCGGGATTAACGGGGGCACTGAAGCTTTCTTT

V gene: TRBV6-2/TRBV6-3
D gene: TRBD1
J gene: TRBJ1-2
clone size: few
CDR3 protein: CASRATGDYGYTF
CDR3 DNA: TGTGCCAGCAGGGCGACAGGGGACTATGGCTACACCTTC

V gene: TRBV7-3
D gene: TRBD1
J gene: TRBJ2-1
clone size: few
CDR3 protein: CASSPGTGANNEQFF
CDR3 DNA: TGTGCCAGCAGCCCCGGGACAGGGGCGAACAATGAGCAGTTCTTC

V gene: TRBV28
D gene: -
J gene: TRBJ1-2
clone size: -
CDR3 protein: CASRSGDGYGYTF
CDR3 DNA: TGTGCCAGCCGCTCGGGGGACGGCTATGGCTACACCTTC

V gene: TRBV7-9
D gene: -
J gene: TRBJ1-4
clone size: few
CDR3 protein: CASSSNRDEGKEKLFF
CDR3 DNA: TGTGCCAGCAGCTCAAATAGGGACGAGGGAAAGGAAAAACTGTTTTTT

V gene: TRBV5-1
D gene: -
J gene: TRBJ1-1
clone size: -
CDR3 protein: CASSGNQGNTEAFF
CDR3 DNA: TGCGCCAGCAGCGGTAACCAGGGGAACACTGAAGCTTTCTTT

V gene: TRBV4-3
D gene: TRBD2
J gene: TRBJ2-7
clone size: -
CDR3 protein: CASSQASGGISYNEQYF
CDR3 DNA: TGCGCCAGCAGCCAAGCTAGCGGGGGTATTTCCTACAATGAGCAGTACTTC

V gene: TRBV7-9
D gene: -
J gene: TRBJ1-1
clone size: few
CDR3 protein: CASSLPTTEAFF
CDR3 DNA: TGTGCCAGCAGTCTTCCAACCACTGAAGCTTTCTTT

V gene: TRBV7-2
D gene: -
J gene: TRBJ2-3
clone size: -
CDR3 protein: CASSISTADTQYF
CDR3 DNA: TGTGCCAGCAGCATCTCGACAGCGGATACGCAGTATTTT

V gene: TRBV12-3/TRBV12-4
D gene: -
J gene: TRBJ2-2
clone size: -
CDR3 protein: CVSSPYGGSSGELFF
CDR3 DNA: TGTGTCAGCAGTCCCTACGGGGGTAGCTCCGGGGAGCTGTTTTTT

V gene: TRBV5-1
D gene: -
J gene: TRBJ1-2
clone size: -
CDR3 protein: CASSQGHDGYTF
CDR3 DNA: TGCGCCAGCAGTCAAGGACATGATGGCTACACCTTC

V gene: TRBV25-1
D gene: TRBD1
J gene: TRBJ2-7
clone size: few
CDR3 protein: CASSERTGTNSSYEQYF
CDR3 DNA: TGTGCCAGCAGTGAGAGGACAGGGACCAATAGCTCCTACGAGCAGTACTTC

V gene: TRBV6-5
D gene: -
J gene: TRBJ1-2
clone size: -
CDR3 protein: CASSLTSNYGCTF
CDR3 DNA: TGTGCCAGCAGTCTAACTTCCAACTATGGCTGCACCTTC

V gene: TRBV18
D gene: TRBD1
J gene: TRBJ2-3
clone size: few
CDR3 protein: CASSPRQGAIGTDTQYF
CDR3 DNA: TGTGCCAGCTCACCACGACAGGGGGCGATTGGCACAGATACGCAGTATTTT

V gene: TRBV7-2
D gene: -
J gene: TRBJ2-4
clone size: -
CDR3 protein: CASSLVGTGAKNIQYF
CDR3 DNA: TGTGCCAGCAGCTTAGTTGGTACCGGAGCCAAAAACATTCAGTACTTC

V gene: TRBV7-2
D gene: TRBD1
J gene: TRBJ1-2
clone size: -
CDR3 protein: CASSYGDRCNNYGYTF
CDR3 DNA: TGTGCCAGCAGCTATGGGGACAGATGCAATAACTATGGCTACACCTTC

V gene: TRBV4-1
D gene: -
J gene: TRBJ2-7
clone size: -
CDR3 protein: CASSQGGATYEQYF
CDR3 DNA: TGCGCCAGCAGCCAAGGAGGGGCCACCTACGAGCAGTACTTC

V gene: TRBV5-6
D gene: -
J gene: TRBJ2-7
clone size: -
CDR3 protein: CASSLFPGPPTNEQYF
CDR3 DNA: TGTGCCAGCAGCTTATTTCCGGGACCACCTACTAACGAGCAGTACTTC

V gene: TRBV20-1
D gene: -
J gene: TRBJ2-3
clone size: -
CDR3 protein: CSAMGSENTDTQYF
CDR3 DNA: TGCAGTGCTATGGGGAGCGAAAACACAGATACGCAGTATTTT

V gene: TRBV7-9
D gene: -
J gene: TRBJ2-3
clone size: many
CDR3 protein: CASSHPSTDTQYF
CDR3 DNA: TGTGCCAGCAGCCACCCTAGCACAGATACGCAGTATTTT

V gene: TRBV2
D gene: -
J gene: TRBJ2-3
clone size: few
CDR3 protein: CASTRASSTDTQYF
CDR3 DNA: TGTGCCAGCACTCGAGCGTCTAGCACAGATACGCAGTATTTT

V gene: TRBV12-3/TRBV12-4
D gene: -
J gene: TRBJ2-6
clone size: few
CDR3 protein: CASTRTFSGANVLTF
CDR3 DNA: TGTGCCAGCACCCGGACCTTCTCTGGGGCCAACGTCCTGACTTTC

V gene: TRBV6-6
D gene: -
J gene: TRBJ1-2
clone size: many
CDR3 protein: CASSSPDEANYGYTF
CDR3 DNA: TGTGCCAGCTCATCCCCGGACGAAGCTAACTATGGCTACACCTTC

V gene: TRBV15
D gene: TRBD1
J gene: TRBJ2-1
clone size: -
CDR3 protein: CATSRDRETGGFNEQFF
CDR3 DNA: TGTGCCACCAGCAGAGATAGAGAGACAGGGGGTTTCAATGAGCAGTTCTTC

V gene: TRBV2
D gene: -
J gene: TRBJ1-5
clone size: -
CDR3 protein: CASSPSKSSQPQHF
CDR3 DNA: TGTGCCAGCAGCCCCTCAAAGAGTAGTCAGCCCCAGCATTTT

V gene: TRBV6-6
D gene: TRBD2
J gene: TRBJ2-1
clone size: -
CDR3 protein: CASSWSGAGSYNEQFF
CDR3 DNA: TGTGCCAGCAGTTGGAGCGGGGCGGGCTCCTACAATGAGCAGTTCTTC

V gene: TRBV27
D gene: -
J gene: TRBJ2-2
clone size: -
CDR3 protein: CASSIYRETGELFF
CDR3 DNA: TGTGCCAGCAGTATTTACAGGGAGACCGGGGAGCTGTTTTTT